The 32 T cell receptor beta chains in this list originate from one sample, sequenced in a study of T cell responses to AZD1222 COVID-19 vaccine. Assay: immunoSEQ multiplex PCR; the TCRdb copy retains only in-frame clones and omits some. The sample records some 120,000 clones, around 85% being singletons. This material consisted of peripheral blood, taken on day 0 of AZD1222 vaccination. Receptors were obtained from an adult in good health.

The CDR3 DNA sequence: TGTGCCAGCAGCTTCCAGGGGGAGCACACTGAAGCTTTCTTT. It encodes CASSFQGEHTEAFF. The chain combines TRBV5-8 with TRBJ1-1, with 7 bases that match TRBD1. CDR3 length: 14 residues. Unmatched junction bases numbered 4, after V lost 2 bases and J lost 3 bases. Germline CDR1 SGHTS, CDR2 YDEGEE.

The V and J genes are TRBV7-3 and TRBJ2-2; no definite D call. There are 14 residues in the CDR3. Germline lookup yields CDR1 SGHTA and CDR2 FQGTGA. Between the trimmed V and J ends, which lost 2 bases and 6 bases, there was a span of 10 bases. The CDR3 reads CASSLRPSSGELFF. For the CDR3, the DNA is TGTGCCAGCAGCTTACGGCCCTCTTCCGGGGAGCTGTTTTTT.

The chain is built from TRBV6-1 and TRBJ1-2; tentative D call: TRBD1 (6 bases). Between the trimmed V and J ends, which lost 2 bases and 6 bases, there was a span of 13 bases. The V gene's germline CDR1 is MNHNS and CDR2 SASEGT. The CDR3 length is 14 residues. CDR3 sequence reads: CASSELRGGDGYTF. CDR3 nucleotide sequence: TGTGCCAGCAGTGAATTGAGGGGGGGAGATGGCTACACCTTC.

The chain employs TRBV13 and TRBJ2-7, with 7 bases lining up with TRBD2. This CDR3 has 14 amino acids. Germline CDR1 is PRHDT and CDR2 is FYEKMQ (reference sequence). After removal of 4 bases from V and 2 bases from J, the junction contained 5 bases not matched to a gene. The CDR3: CASSSLGGPYEQYF. The CDR3 DNA reads as TGTGCCAGCAGCTCTTTGGGAGGGCCCTACGAGCAGTACTTC.

V and J are TRBV6-2 or TRBV6-3 and TRBJ1-1; D gene uncertain. The CDR3 covers 11 residues. Germline V lookup: CDR1 MNHEY, CDR2 SVGEGT. V was shortened by 4 bases and J by 8 bases, with 8 bases between the two germline ends. The CDR3 DNA reads as TGTGCCAGCAGTTCGATGATGGAAGCTTTCTTT. Translating it yields CASSSMMEAFF.

The chain couples TRBV19 to TRBJ1-5; no clear D gene. Trimming took off 1 base at V and 4 bases at J, with 8 bases between the two ends. Germline lookup yields CDR1 LNHDA and CDR2 SQIVND (reference sequence). This CDR3 spans 14 amino acids. The CDR3 nucleotides are TGTGCCAGTAGTATAGGAAACGGAAATCAGCCCCAGCATTTT. Protein sequence: CASSIGNGNQPQHF.

This chain connects TRBV5-1 to TRBJ2-3, with D maybe TRBD2 (7 bases). Per germline, CDR1 SGHRS and CDR2 YFSETQ. Trimming took off 2 bases at V and 3 bases at J, with 10 bases between the two ends. The CDR3 has 14 amino acids. The CDR3 DNA sequence: TGCGCCAGCAGCTTCGGGGGGCGTACAGATACGCAGTATTTT. This encodes CASSFGGRTDTQYF. Complete variable domain (other parts from reference TRBV5-1 and TRBJ2-3): KAGVTQTPRYLIKTRGQQVTLSCSPISGHRSVSWYQQTPGQGLQFLFEYFSETQRNKGNFPGRFSGRQFSNSRSEMNVSTLELGDSALYLCASSFGGRTDTQYFGPGTRLTVL.

The CDR3 reads CASSAGLGVENTQYF. The CDR3 DNA sequence: TGTGCCAGCAGTGCGGGACTAGGGGTGGAAAATACGCAGTATTTT. The V call is TRBV2, the J call TRBJ2-3, with 8 bases identical to TRBD2. CDR1 is SNHLY, CDR2 FYNNEI, per germline. The CDR3 loop spans 15 amino acids. Unmatched junction bases numbered 10, after V lost 4 bases and J lost 7 bases.

The chain has TRBV5-1 and TRBJ2-5, with 7 bases matching TRBD1. Unmatched junction bases numbered 12, after V lost 5 bases and J lost 5 bases. The CDR3 runs to 15 residues. Looked up from germline, CDR1 is SGHRS and CDR2 is YFSETQ. DNA of the CDR3: TGCGCCAGCAGACCGCAACAGGGGTTGGGGGAGACCCAGTACTTC. This gives the protein CASRPQQGLGETQYF.

The V call is TRBV12-3 or TRBV12-4, the J call TRBJ1-5, with unresolved D. This CDR3 has 12 amino acids. Deletions cut 3 bases from V and 7 bases from J, with 7 bases between. The CDR3 region has the DNA TGTGCCAGCAGTTTGGCAGCACAGCCCCAGCATTTT. This translates into CASSLAAQPQHF.

The J gene is TRBJ1-1, the V gene TRBV27, with TRBD1 matching 7 bases. The germline V gene encodes CDR1 MNHEY and CDR2 SMNVEV (reference sequence). V shed 3 bases, J shed 1 base, and the junction held 8 bases outside the gene matches. The CDR3 runs 16 residues. DNA for the CDR3: TGTGCCAGCAGTTTCCGGACAGGAGGGGAGAACACTGAAGCTTTCTTT. It codes for CASSFRTGGENTEAFF.

The chain carries TRBV7-8 and TRBJ2-5, with D maybe TRBD1 (5 bases). The CDR3 spans 13 residues. V lost 1 base to trimming and J lost 4 bases, with 7 bases between them. Germline loops: CDR1 SGHVS, CDR2 FQNEAQ. CDR3 region: CASSLGGRETQYF. For the CDR3, the DNA is TGTGCCAGCAGCTTAGGGGGCCGAGAGACCCAGTACTTC.

The chain links TRBV5-1 to TRBJ2-5; D might be TRBD2 (6 bases). Trimming shortened V by 1 base and J by 5 bases, and 15 bases separated the two germline ends. Germline V gene lookup returns CDR1 SGHRS and CDR2 YFSETQ. The CDR3 is 15 amino acids. CDR3 protein: CASSLSNPEGETQYF. The CDR3 region has the DNA TGCGCCAGCAGCTTGTCAAACCCGGAGGGGGAGACCCAGTACTTC.

The chain couples TRBV28 to TRBJ1-5, with a weak D call TRBD1 (6 bases). The CDR3 length is 14 residues. Germline V lookup: CDR1 MDHEN, CDR2 SYDVKM. Between the trimmed V and J ends, which lost 4 bases and 6 bases, there was a span of 13 bases. The CDR3 bases are TGTGCCAGCAGTTCCTCGACAGGCCGTCAGCCCCAGCATTTT. It is translated as CASSSSTGRQPQHF. Filled out from reference TRBV28 and TRBJ1-5, the complete variable domain reads DVKVTQSSRYLVKRTGEKVFLECVQDMDHENMFWYRQDPGLGLRLIYFSYDVKMKEKGDIPEGYSVSREKKERFSLILESASTNQTSMYLCASSSSTGRQPQHFGDGTRLSIL.

The J gene is TRBJ1-4, the V gene TRBV28; 10 nucleotides line up with TRBD1. Germline CDR1 and CDR2: MDHEN and SYDVKM. The V and J ends lost 5 bases and 5 bases, in that order; junction bases with no gene match: 5. CDR3 length equals 15 residues. The CDR3: CASSKTGGDNEKLFF. CDR3 coding DNA: TGTGCCAGCAGTAAGACAGGGGGCGACAATGAAAAACTGTTTTTT.

This sequence joins TRBV7-2 and TRBJ1-6, with 9 bases that match TRBD1. The germline V gene encodes CDR1 SGHTA and CDR2 FQGNSA. The trim removed 4 bases at V and 6 bases at J, leaving 13 bases unmatched. The CDR3 is 18 amino acids. The DNA for the CDR3 is TGTGCCAGCAGCTCACCTCCGGGACAGGGAGTAACTAATTCACCCCTCCACTTT. Its protein product is CASSSPPGQGVTNSPLHF.

This clone was detected a few times. The chain combines TRBV9 with TRBJ2-5; 9 bases line up with TRBD2. The V gene's germline CDR1 is SGDLS and CDR2 YYNGEE. This CDR3 region has 16 residues. V was pared by 3 bases and J by 2 bases, with 8 bases of the junction left unmatched. CDR3: CASSGAGGSSQETQYF. CDR3 DNA: TGTGCCAGCAGCGGGGCGGGGGGGTCATCTCAAGAGACCCAGTACTTC.

Of note for this clone: Relative to the germline gene, one junction end is altered; a read error may explain this. This chain uses TRBV5-6 with TRBJ1-2; TRBD1 might be the D (5 bases). The CDR3 contains 15 residues. CDR1 is SGHDT, CDR2 YYEEEE, per germline. CDR3 loop: CASSLRLTANHGYTF. In nucleotides, the CDR3 is TGTGCCAGCAGCTTGCGGCTGACAGCTAACCATGGCTACACCTTC.

This chain uses TRBV7-9 with TRBJ1-2, with D tentatively TRBD1 (5 bases). V lost 5 bases, J lost 4 bases, and 14 bases lay in between. This CDR3 spans 14 amino acids. Germline V gene sequence: CDR1 SEHNR, CDR2 FQNEAQ (reference sequence). CDR3 region: CASSDRGAGYGYTF. The CDR3 region has the DNA TGTGCCAGCAGCGATCGGGGCGCGGGCTATGGCTACACCTTC.

V is TRBV30 and J is TRBJ1-6; D not certain. With 7 bases removed from V and 2 bases from J, the gap between germline ends came to 12 bases. This CDR3 is 14 amino acids long. Germline V gene sequence: CDR1 GTSNPN, CDR2 SVGIG (reference sequence). CDR3 DNA: TGTGCCTTTTCCGGGGTCACCTATAATTCACCCCTCCACTTT. Amino acid sequence: CAFSGVTYNSPLHF.

The chain is built from TRBV11-1 and TRBJ1-2; the D is unclear. V lost 2 bases and J lost 2, with 6 bases in between. CDR1 is SGHAT, CDR2 FQDESV, per germline (reference sequence). The CDR3 runs 13 residues. CDR3 sequence: CASSLNGNYGYTF. DNA of the CDR3: TGTGCCAGCAGCTTAAACGGGAACTATGGCTACACCTTC.

The chain joins TRBV6-6 to TRBJ2-2; 16 bases match TRBD2. This CDR3 spans 18 amino acids. Trimming removed 5 bases from V and 7 bases from J; junction bases left unmatched: 10. Germline V lookup: CDR1 MNHNY, CDR2 SVGAGI (reference sequence). The CDR3 DNA reads as TGTGCCAGCAGTCAACACGGGACTAGCGGGGGGGCTGACGGGGAGCTGTTTTTT. This sequence encodes CASSQHGTSGGADGELFF.

This rearrangement joins TRBV11-2 to TRBJ2-2; 9 bases agree with TRBD1. Germline trimming cut 7 bases from V and 6 bases from J; bases unmatched to any gene: 15. Per germline, CDR1 SGHAT and CDR2 FQNNGV. This CDR3 is 17 amino acids long. The CDR3: CASTKSVGDRAAGELFF. The CDR3 nucleotides read TGTGCCAGCACCAAGAGCGTCGGGGACAGGGCAGCCGGGGAGCTGTTTTTT.

The rearrangement uses TRBV12-3 or TRBV12-4 and TRBJ1-1; D gene uncertain. V lost 2 bases and J lost 8, with 9 bases in between. CDR3 size: 12 residues. The CDR3 loop is CASSLLYLEAFF. The CDR3 DNA is TGTGCCAGCAGTTTACTTTACCTGGAAGCTTTCTTT.

This rearrangement joins TRBV6-5 to TRBJ2-7; D is unclear. The V end lost 3 bases, the J end lost 6 bases, and 12 bases lay between the germline ends. In germline, CDR1 is MNHEY, CDR2 SVGAGI. The CDR3 extends over 13 amino acids. The chain's CDR3 is CASSYDPTSEQYF. CDR3 nucleotide sequence: TGTGCCAGCAGTTATGACCCCACGTCCGAGCAGTACTTC.

This sequence joins TRBV28 and TRBJ1-4; no definite D call. The CDR3 consists of 13 residues. V was clipped by 8 bases and J by 4 bases, with 11 bases between them. Germline-derived CDR1 and CDR2 are MDHEN and SYDVKM. The CDR3 loop reads CASAQAFNEKLFF. As DNA, the CDR3 is TGTGCCAGCGCGCAGGCCTTTAATGAAAAACTGTTTTTT.

This clone is a singleton in its sample. The J gene is TRBJ2-5, the V gene TRBV28; tentative D call: TRBD1 (5 bases). The germline gives CDR1 MDHEN, CDR2 SYDVKM. The V gene lost 2 bases and the J gene lost 1 base, with 8 bases spanning the gap. CDR3 length equals 14 residues. CDR3 region: CASSLRQSQETQYF. The DNA of the CDR3 is TGTGCCAGCAGTTTAAGACAGAGCCAAGAGACCCAGTACTTC.

V and J are TRBV7-2 and TRBJ1-1; D unclear. The germline V gene has CDR1 SGHTA and CDR2 FQGNSA. The ends were cut back, 6 bases at V and 4 bases at J, with 18 bases in the middle. This CDR3 region has 15 residues. CDR3 nucleotide sequence: TGTGCCAGCAGTTCTCTAGGGTTACGAGTCACTGAAGCTTTCTTT. Amino acid sequence: CASSSLGLRVTEAFF.

This rearrangement joins TRBV5-1 to TRBJ1-4; 9 bases line up with TRBD1. CDR3 length: 15 residues. From germline, CDR1 is SGHRS and CDR2 YFSETQ. V gave up 5 bases and J gave up 8 bases; unmatched junction bases: 10. The CDR3 region is CASRPRPGTGEKLFF. The CDR3 nucleotides are TGCGCCAGCAGACCTCGACCCGGGACAGGGGAAAAACTGTTTTTT.

The V gene is TRBV12-5, the J gene TRBJ2-1; 9 bases align to TRBD2. V shed 1 base, J shed 7 bases, and the junction held 2 bases outside the gene matches. From germline, CDR1 is LGHNT and CDR2 FRNRAP. The CDR3 is made up of 14 amino acids. Here the CDR3 reads CASGLGGGANEQFF. The CDR3 nucleotides are TGTGCTAGTGGTTTGGGCGGGGGGGCAAATGAGCAGTTCTTC.

In DNA, the CDR3 is TGTGCCAGCAGCCCTGGACAGAATGGCTACACCTTC. It is translated as CASSPGQNGYTF. This sequence joins TRBV5-6 and TRBJ1-2, with TRBD1 as a possible D gene (6 bases). Trimming shortened V by 4 bases and J by 6 bases, and 10 bases separated the two germline ends. CDR1 is SGHDT, CDR2 YYEEEE, per germline. This CDR3 has 12 residues.

This chain joins TRBV4-3 and TRBJ1-2, with TRBD1 matching over 7 bases. The V gene end was trimmed by 5 bases and the J gene end by 3 bases; junction bases not matched to a gene: 3. Germline V CDR1 and CDR2: LGHNA, YSLEER. There are 13 residues in the CDR3. The CDR3 sequence is CASSTQGYYGYTF. In DNA form, the CDR3 reads TGCGCCAGCAGCACACAGGGGTACTATGGCTACACCTTC.